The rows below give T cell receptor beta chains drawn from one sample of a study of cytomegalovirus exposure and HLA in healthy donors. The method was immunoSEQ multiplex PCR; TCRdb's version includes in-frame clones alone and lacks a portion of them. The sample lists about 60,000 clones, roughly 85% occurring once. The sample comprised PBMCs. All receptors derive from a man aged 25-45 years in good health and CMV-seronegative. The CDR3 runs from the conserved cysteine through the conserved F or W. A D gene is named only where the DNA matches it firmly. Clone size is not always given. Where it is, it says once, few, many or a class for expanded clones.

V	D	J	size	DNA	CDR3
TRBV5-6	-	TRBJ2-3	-	TGTGCCAGCAGCCGAGGAGATACGCAGTATTTT	CASSRGDTQYF
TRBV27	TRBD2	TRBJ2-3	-	TGTGCCAGCAGTCGACTAGCGGGAGGGCCGGGGACAGATACGCAGTATTTT	CASSRLAGGPGTDTQYF
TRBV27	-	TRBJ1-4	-	TGTGCCAGCAGTTTCACCGGGAGAAATGAAAAACTGTTTTTT	CASSFTGRNEKLFF
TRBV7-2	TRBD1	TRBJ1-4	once	TGTGCCAGCAGCCCTGGACAGGGGGGCGAAAAACTGTTTTTT	CASSPGQGGEKLFF
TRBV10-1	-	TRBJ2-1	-	TGCGCCAGCAGTGAGTATACAGGAGACTACAATGAGCAGTTCTTC	CASSEYTGDYNEQFF
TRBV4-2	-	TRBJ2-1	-	TGTGCCAGCAGCCAAGATCGCCGAATACTAGCTGCTGAGCAGTTCTTC	CASSQDRRILAAEQFF
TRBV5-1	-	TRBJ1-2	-	TGCGCCAGCAGCTTGGACAGGAGACACTACACCTTC	CASSLDRRHYTF
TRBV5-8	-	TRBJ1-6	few	TGTGCCAGCAGCTTAGAACGGGGTAATTTTTATCCCCTCCACTTT	CASSLERGNFYPLHF
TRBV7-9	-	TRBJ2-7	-	TGTGCCAGCAGCTTAGTGGGGGCCTCCTACGAGCAGTACTTC	CASSLVGASYEQYF
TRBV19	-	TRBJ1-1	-	TGTGCCAGTAGGGGACACCGGAACACTGAAGCTTTCTTT	CASRGHRNTEAFF
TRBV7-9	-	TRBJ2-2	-	TGTGCCAGCAGCGGTAGAATGAACACCGGGGAGCTGTTTTTT	CASSGRMNTGELFF
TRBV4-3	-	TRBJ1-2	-	TGCGCCAGCAGCCAAGATATGGCTAGTTACAATGGCTACACCTTC	CASSQDMASYNGYTF
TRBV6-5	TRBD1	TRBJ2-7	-	TGTGCCAGCAGTCCCCCCGGCGAGGGGGCGGCCGAGCAGTACTTC	CASSPPGEGAAEQYF
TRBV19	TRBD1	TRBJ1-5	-	TGTGCCACCCGAGACAGGGGGATTAGCAATCAGCCCCAGCATTTT	CATRDRGISNQPQHF
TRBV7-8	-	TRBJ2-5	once	TGTGCCAGCAGCTTAGTGACACAAGAGACCCAGTACTTC	CASSLVTQETQYF
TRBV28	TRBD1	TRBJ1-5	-	TGTGCCAGCGGGGTCTACAGGGGCCATCAGCCCCAGCATTTT	CASGVYRGHQPQHF
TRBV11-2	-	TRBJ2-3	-	TGTGCCAGCAGCACGCGACAGTCCACAGATACGCAGTATTTT	CASSTRQSTDTQYF
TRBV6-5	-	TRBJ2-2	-	TGTGCCAGCAGTTACGCCTTGACTAGCGGGGAGCTGTTTTTT	CASSYALTSGELFF
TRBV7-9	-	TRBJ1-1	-	TGTGCCAGCAGCTTACCGGGGGTTGAAGCTTTCTTT	CASSLPGVEAFF
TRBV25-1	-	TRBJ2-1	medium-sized	TGTGCCAGCAGTGCCAGGGGAAATGAGCAGTTCTTC	CASSARGNEQFF
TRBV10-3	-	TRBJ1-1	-	TGTGCCATCAGTGAGCCCTTACTGATGCCTTTCACTGAAGCTTTCTTT	CAISEPLLMPFTEAFF
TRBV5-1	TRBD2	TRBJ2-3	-	TGCGCCAGCAGCGCGAGCGGGGGGACAGATACGCAGTATTTT	CASSASGGTDTQYF
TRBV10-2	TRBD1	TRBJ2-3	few	TGCGCCAGCAGGAGTCAGGGGGTTATTGGCACAGATACGCAGTATTTT	CASRSQGVIGTDTQYF